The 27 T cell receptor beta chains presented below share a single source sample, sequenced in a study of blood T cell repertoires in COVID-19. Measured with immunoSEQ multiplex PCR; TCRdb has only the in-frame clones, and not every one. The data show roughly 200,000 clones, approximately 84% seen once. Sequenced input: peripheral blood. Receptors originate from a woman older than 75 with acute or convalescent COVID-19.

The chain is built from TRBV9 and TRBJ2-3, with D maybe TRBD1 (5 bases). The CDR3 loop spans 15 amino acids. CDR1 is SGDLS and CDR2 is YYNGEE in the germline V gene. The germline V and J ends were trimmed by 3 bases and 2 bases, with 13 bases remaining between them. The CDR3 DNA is TGTGCCAGCAGCGAACGGCTGGACAACACAGATACGCAGTATTTT. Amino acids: CASSERLDNTDTQYF.

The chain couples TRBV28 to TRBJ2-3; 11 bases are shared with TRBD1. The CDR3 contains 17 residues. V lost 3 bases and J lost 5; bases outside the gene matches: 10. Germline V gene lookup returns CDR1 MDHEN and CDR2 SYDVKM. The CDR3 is CASSLGRTGGTGDTQYF. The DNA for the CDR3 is TGTGCCAGCAGTTTGGGGCGGACAGGGGGCACGGGAGATACGCAGTATTTT.

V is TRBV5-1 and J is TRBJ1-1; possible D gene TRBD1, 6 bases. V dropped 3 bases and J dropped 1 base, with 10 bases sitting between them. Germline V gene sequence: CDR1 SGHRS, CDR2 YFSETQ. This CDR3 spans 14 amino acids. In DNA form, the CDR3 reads TGCGCCAGCAGCTCCAGGGGCACGAACACTGAAGCTTTCTTT. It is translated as CASSSRGTNTEAFF. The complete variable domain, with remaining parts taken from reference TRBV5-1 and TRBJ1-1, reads KAGVTQTPRYLIKTRGQQVTLSCSPISGHRSVSWYQQTPGQGLQFLFEYFSETQRNKGNFPGRFSGRQFSNSRSEMNVSTLELGDSALYLCASSSRGTNTEAFFGQGTRLTVV.

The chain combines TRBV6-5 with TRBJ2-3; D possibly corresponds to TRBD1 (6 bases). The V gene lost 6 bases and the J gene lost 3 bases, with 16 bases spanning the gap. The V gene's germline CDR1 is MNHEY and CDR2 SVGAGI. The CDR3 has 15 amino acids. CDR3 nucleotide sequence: TGTGCCAGCAGCCTAGGGGGAGAGCGGACAGATACGCAGTATTTT. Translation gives CASSLGGERTDTQYF.

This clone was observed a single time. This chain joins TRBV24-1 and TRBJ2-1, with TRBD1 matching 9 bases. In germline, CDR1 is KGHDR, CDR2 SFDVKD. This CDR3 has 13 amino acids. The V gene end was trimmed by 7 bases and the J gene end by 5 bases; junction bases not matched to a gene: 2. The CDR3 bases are TGTGCCACCAGACAGGGGGCCAACAATGAGCAGTTCTTC. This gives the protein CATRQGANNEQFF.

The CDR3 reads CASSYRLAGDVGELFF. The CDR3 region has the DNA TGTGCCAGTAGTTACCGGCTAGCGGGAGACGTCGGGGAGCTGTTTTTT. The genes are TRBV19 and TRBJ2-2; 10 nucleotides match TRBD2. CDR3 length: 16 amino acids. With 5 bases clipped from V and 7 bases from J, the junction kept 10 bases outside the gene matches. From germline, CDR1 is LNHDA and CDR2 SQIVND (reference sequence).

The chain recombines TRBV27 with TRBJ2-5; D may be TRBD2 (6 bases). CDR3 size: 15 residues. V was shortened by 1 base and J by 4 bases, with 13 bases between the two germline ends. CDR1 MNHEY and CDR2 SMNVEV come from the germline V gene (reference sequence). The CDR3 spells CASSLFGPGLETQYF. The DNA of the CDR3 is TGTGCCAGCAGTTTATTCGGCCCGGGACTAGAGACCCAGTACTTC.

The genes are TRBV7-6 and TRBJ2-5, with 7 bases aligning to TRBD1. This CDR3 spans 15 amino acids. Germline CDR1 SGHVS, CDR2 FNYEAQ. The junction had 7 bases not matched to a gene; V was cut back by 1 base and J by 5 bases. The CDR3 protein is CASSLVLGGAETQYF. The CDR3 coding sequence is TGTGCCAGCAGCTTAGTTCTAGGGGGCGCGGAGACCCAGTACTTC.

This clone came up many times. The CDR3 spells CASSIAAGEYEQYF. The CDR3 nucleotides are TGTGCCAGTAGTATAGCGGCGGGAGAATACGAGCAGTACTTC. The chain couples TRBV19 to TRBJ2-7; 7 bases are shared with TRBD2. Germline-derived CDR1 and CDR2 are LNHDA and SQIVND (reference sequence). The CDR3 extends over 14 amino acids. V was pared by 1 base and J by 4 bases, with 4 bases of the junction left unmatched.

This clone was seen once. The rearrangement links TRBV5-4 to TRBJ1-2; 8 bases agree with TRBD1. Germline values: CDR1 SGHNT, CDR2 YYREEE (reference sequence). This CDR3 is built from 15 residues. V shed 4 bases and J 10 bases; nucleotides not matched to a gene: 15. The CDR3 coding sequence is TGTGCCAGCAGCCCTATCACGACCGGGACAGGCTACTACACCTTC. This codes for CASSPITTGTGYYTF. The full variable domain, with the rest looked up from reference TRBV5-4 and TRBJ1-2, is ETGVTQSPTHLIKTRGQQVTLRCSSQSGHNTVSWYQQALGQGPQFIFQYYREEENGRGNFPPRFSGLQFPNYSSELNVNALELDDSALYLCASSPITTGTGYYTFGSGTRLTVV.

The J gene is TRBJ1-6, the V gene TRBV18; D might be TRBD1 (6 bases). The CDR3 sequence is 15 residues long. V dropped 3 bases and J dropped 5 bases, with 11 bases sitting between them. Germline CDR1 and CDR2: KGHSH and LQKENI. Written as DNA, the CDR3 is TGTGCCAGCTCACCGAGGGACACAGATAATTCACCCCTCCACTTT. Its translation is CASSPRDTDNSPLHF.

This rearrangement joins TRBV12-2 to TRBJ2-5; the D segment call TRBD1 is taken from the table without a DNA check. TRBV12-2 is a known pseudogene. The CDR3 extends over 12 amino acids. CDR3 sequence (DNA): TGTGCAAGTCGCCGGCCCAGGGTCACCCAGTACTTC. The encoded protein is CASRRPRVTQYF.

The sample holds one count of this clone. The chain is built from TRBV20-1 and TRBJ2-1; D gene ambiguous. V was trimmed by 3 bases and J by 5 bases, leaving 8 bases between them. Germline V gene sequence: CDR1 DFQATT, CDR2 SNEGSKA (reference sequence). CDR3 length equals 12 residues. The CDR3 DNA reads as TGCAGTGCTAGTTTAGTGGACAATGAGCAGTTCTTC. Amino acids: CSASLVDNEQFF.

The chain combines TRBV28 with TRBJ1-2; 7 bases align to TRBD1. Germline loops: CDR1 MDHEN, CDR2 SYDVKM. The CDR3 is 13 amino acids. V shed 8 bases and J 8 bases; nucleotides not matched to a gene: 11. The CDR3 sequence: CASRLQGLVGYTF. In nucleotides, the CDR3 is TGTGCCAGCCGTCTACAGGGGTTAGTCGGCTACACCTTC.

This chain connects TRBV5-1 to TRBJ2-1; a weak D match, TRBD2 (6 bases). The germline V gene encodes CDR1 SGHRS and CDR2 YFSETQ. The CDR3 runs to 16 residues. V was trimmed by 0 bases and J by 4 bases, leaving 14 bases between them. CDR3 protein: CASSLEGREIYNEQFF. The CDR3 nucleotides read TGCGCCAGCAGCTTGGAAGGCCGGGAGATTTACAATGAGCAGTTCTTC.

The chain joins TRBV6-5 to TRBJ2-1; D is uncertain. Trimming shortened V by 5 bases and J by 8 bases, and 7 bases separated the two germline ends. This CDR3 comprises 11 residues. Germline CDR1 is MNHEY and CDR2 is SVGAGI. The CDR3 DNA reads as TGTGCCAGCAGTCCGTACTATGAGCAGTTCTTC. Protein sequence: CASSPYYEQFF.

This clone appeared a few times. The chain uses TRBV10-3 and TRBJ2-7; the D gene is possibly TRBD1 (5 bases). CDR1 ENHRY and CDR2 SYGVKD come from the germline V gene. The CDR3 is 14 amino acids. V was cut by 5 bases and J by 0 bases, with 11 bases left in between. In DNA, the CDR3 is TGTGCCATCAGTAGCAGGGTCAGCTCCTACGAGCAGTACTTC. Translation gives CAISSRVSSYEQYF.

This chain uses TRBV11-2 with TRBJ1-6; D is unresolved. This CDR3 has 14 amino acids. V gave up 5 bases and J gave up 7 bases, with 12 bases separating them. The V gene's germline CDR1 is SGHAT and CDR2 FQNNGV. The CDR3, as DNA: TGTGCCAGCAGCCCCTACCAAGCAAATTCACCCCTCCACTTT. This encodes CASSPYQANSPLHF.

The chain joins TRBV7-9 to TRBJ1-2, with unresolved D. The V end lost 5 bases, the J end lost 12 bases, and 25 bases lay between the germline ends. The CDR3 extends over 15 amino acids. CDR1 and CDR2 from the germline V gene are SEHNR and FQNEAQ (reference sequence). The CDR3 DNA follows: TGTGCCAGCAGCCCAAAGACCCTCCGGGCCGAGGGTAACACCTTC. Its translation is CASSPKTLRAEGNTF. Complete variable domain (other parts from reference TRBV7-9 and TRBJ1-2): DTGVSQNPRHKITKRGQNVTFRCDPISEHNRLYWYRQTLGQGPEFLTYFQNEAQLEKSRLLSDRFSAERPKGSFSTLEIQRTEQGDSAMYLCASSPKTLRAEGNTFGSGTRLTVV.

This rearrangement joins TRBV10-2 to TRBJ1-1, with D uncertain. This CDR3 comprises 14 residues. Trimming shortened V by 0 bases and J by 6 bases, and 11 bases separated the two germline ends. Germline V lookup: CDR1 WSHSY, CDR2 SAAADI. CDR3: CASSESSNAPEAFF. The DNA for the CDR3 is TGCGCCAGCAGTGAGTCAAGCAATGCCCCTGAAGCTTTCTTT.

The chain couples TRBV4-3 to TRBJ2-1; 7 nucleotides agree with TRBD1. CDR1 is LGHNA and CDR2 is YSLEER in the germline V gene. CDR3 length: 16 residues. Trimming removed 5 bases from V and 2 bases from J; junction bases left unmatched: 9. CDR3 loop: CASSVGQALTYNEQFF. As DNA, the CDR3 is TGCGCCAGCAGCGTAGGACAGGCCCTCACCTACAATGAGCAGTTCTTC.

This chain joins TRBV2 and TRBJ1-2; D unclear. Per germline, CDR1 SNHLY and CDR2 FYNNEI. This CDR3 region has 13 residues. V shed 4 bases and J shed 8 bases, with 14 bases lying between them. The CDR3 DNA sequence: TGTGCCAGCAGTGTCCCCCTGGAGTACGGCTACACCTTC. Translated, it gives CASSVPLEYGYTF. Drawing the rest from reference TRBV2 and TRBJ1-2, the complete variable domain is EPEVTQTPSHQVTQMGQEVILRCVPISNHLYFYWYRQILGQKVEFLVSFYNNEISEKSEIFDDQFSVERPDGSNFTLKIRSTKLEDSAMYFCASSVPLEYGYTFGSGTRLTVV.

CDR3 in amino acids: CASSLRTPTYEQYF. The CDR3 coding sequence is TGTGCCAGCAGCCTCAGGACTCCTACCTACGAGCAGTACTTC. The rearrangement uses TRBV7-8 and TRBJ2-7, with a tentative D call TRBD2 (5 bases). The CDR3 extends over 14 amino acids. Trimming pared 5 bases from V and 2 bases from J, leaving 13 bases between. Germline V gives CDR1 SGHVS, CDR2 FQNEAQ.

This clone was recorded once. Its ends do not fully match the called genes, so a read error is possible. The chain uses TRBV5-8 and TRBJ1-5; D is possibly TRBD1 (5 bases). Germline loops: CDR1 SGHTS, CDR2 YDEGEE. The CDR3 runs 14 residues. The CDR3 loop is CASSLGRGNLPQHF. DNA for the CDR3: TGTGCCAGCAGCTTGGGTAGGGGAAATCTGCCCCAGCATTTT.

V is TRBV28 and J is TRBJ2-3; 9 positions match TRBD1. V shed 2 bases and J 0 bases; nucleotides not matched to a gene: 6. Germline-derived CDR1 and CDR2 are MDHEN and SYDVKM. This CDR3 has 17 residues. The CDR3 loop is CASSLGGTGPSTDTQYF. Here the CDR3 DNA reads TGTGCCAGCAGTTTAGGTGGGACAGGGCCCAGCACAGATACGCAGTATTTT.

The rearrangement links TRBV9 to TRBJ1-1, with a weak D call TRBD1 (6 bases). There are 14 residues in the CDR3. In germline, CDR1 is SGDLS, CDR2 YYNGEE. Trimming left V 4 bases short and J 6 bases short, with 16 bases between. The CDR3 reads CASSPRGGLSEAFF. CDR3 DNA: TGTGCCAGCAGCCCCCGGGGGGGGCTCTCTGAAGCTTTCTTT.

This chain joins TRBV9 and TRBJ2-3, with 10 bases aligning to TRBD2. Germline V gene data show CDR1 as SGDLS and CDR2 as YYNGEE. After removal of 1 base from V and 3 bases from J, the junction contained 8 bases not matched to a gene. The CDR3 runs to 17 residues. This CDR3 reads CASSVTPASGRTDTQYF. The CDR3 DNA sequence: TGTGCCAGCAGCGTAACCCCAGCTAGCGGGAGAACAGATACGCAGTATTTT.